This is a list of T cell receptor beta chains from one sample in a study of cytomegalovirus exposure and HLA in healthy donors. Using immunoSEQ multiplex PCR, the repertoire was profiled, and TCRdb retains in-frame clones only, with some absent. The repertoire includes around 140,000 clones, around four fifths of them detected once, and 2.5% to 3.5% sits in the top ten. The sample consisted of PBMCs. Every receptor here comes from a female donor in good health and CMV-seronegative. Each CDR3 is given with its conserved first and last residue. A D gene is named only where the DNA matches it firmly. Only part of the rows carry a size: once, few, many, or a class if the clone is expanded.

D: TRBD1
J: TRBJ2-1
V: TRBV19
size: few
length: 12
CDR3: CATWTGNNEQFF
DNA: TGTGCCACTTGGACAGGGAACAATGAGCAGTTCTTC

D: TRBD2
J: TRBJ2-7
V: TRBV6-4
size: .
length: 16
CDR3: CASSDLDSGTTYEQYF
DNA: TGTGCCAGCAGTGACCTAGACAGCGGGACTACCTACGAGCAGTACTTC

D: TRBD1
J: TRBJ2-7
V: TRBV11-2
size: few
length: 14
CDR3: CASSWDRGGREQYF
DNA: TGTGCCAGCAGCTGGGACAGGGGGGGCCGGGAGCAGTACTTC

D: .
J: TRBJ2-5
V: TRBV19
size: .
length: 13
CDR3: CGQDPTPQETQYF
DNA: TGTGGACAGGATCCGACGCCGCAGGAGACCCAGTACTTC

D: .
J: TRBJ1-3
V: TRBV6-1
size: few
length: 13
CDR3: CASQGSFGNTIYF
DNA: TGTGCCAGCCAGGGGAGTTTTGGAAACACCATATATTTT

D: TRBD2
J: TRBJ2-5
V: TRBV5-1
size: .
length: 17
CDR3: CASSLGGLAGVGETQYF
DNA: TGCGCCAGCAGCTTGGGAGGCCTAGCGGGAGTCGGAGAGACCCAGTACTTC

D: .
J: TRBJ1-6
V: TRBV6-1
size: once
length: 15
CDR3: CASSVTRQHNSPLHF
DNA: TGTGCCAGCAGTGTAACGAGACAACATAATTCACCCCTCCACTTT

D: TRBD1
J: TRBJ1-4
V: TRBV6-5
size: .
length: 13
CDR3: CASSRGENEKLFF
DNA: TGTGCCAGCAGCAGGGGGGAAAATGAAAAACTGTTTTTT

D: TRBD2
J: TRBJ2-3
V: TRBV7-8
size: .
length: 19
CDR3: CASSLMPRLAGGPRDTQYF
DNA: TGTGCCAGCAGCTTAATGCCCCGACTAGCGGGAGGGCCTAGAGATACGCAGTATTTT

D: TRBD1
J: TRBJ1-1
V: TRBV25-1
size: .
length: 13
CDR3: CATPRTGDTEAFF
DNA: TGTGCCACCCCTAGGACAGGGGACACTGAAGCTTTCTTT

D: .
J: TRBJ1-6
V: TRBV9
size: .
length: 14
CDR3: CASSPQGNNSPLHF
DNA: TGTGCCAGCAGCCCTCAGGGTAATAATTCACCCCTCCACTTT

D: .
J: TRBJ2-3
V: TRBV7-9
size: .
length: 13
CDR3: CASSPMRADTQYF
DNA: TGTGCCAGCAGCCCGATGCGGGCAGATACGCAGTATTTT

D: .
J: TRBJ1-2
V: TRBV2
size: .
length: 15
CDR3: CASIPVMGGNYGYTF
DNA: TGTGCCAGCATCCCGGTGATGGGAGGGAACTATGGCTACACCTTC

D: TRBD1
J: TRBJ2-2
V: TRBV19
size: .
length: 17
CDR3: CASSPNRRTGASGELFF
DNA: TGTGCCAGTAGCCCGAATAGACGGACAGGAGCATCCGGGGAGCTGTTTTTT

D: .
J: TRBJ2-1
V: TRBV30
size: .
length: 10
CDR3: CAYESTEQFF
DNA: TGTGCCTATGAGAGCACTGAGCAGTTCTTC

D: TRBD2
J: TRBJ2-3
V: TRBV7-8
size: .
length: 13
CDR3: CASSPRTSGIKYF
DNA: TGTGCCAGCAGCCCACGGACTAGCGGGATCAAGTATTTT

D: TRBD2
J: TRBJ2-5
V: TRBV10-3
size: few
length: 12
CDR3: CAIRGLEETQYF
DNA: TGTGCCATCAGAGGACTAGAAGAGACCCAGTACTTC

D: .
J: TRBJ2-3
V: TRBV4-1
size: .
length: 14
CDR3: CASRDSGSTDTQYF
DNA: TGCGCCAGTAGGGATAGCGGAAGCACAGATACGCAGTATTTT

D: TRBD1
J: TRBJ1-1
V: TRBV2
size: .
length: 15
CDR3: CASSRRTGINTEAFF
DNA: TGTGCCAGCAGTCGGCGGACAGGGATTAACACTGAAGCTTTCTTT

D: .
J: TRBJ2-2
V: TRBV30
size: .
length: 12
CDR3: CAWSDRTGELFF
DNA: TGTGCCTGGAGTGATCGGACCGGGGAGCTGTTTTTT